Listed below are T cell receptor beta chains from one sample, sequenced in a study of beta chain features in type 1 diabetes. Measured with immunoSEQ multiplex PCR; TCRdb has only the in-frame clones, and not every one. Of some 350,000 clones listed, around a tenth are singletons. The sample was central memory CD4+ T cells from blood. The receptors here all came from a man aged 25-40 years with type 1 diabetes. CDR3s include the opening cysteine and the closing phenylalanine or tryptophan.

v_gene	j_gene	CDR3aa
TRBV28	TRBJ2-7	CASTGSSYEQYF
TRBV7-9	TRBJ2-1	CASSPVRGRYNEQFF
TRBV15	TRBJ2-3	CATSVAGQSRGDTQYF
TRBV18	TRBJ2-7	CASSPGTSGRAGEQYF
TRBV29-1	TRBJ2-3	CSGGLAGATDTQYF
TRBV11-2	TRBJ2-7	CASSQGLSYEQYF
TRBV5-1	TRBJ2-7	CASSWDGRFEQYF
TRBV5-1	TRBJ2-1	CASSSPSGGAYNEQFF
TRBV29-1	TRBJ2-1	CSVDYNEQFF
TRBV10-3	TRBJ2-1	CASRVSIGVYNEQFF
TRBV27	TRBJ2-7	CASSPKRTESYEQYF
TRBV6-1	TRBJ1-5	CASSQDRHSNQPQHF
TRBV19	TRBJ1-5	CASSLLGNNKNNQPQHF
TRBV6-6	TRBJ2-6	CASSYSPQLNVLTF
TRBV28	TRBJ1-1	CASSFGGRSEAFF
TRBV6-6	TRBJ1-1	CASSGRQGAAEAFF
TRBV2	TRBJ1-5	CASALDGSRNSNQPQHF
TRBV11-3	TRBJ2-1	CASSLDSGGYNEQFF
TRBV4-2	TRBJ2-2	CASSITGNTGELFF
TRBV6-5	TRBJ2-2	CASRKGPNTGELFF
TRBV29-1	TRBJ2-3	CSSLGLAGNTDTQYF
TRBV5-4	TRBJ2-3	CASSLALSTGHTQYF
TRBV4-2	TRBJ2-7	CASSQTGLPTYEQYF
TRBV5-1	TRBJ2-1	CASSPGVGRSDEQFF
TRBV18	TRBJ2-1	CASSPRQGVGDEQFF
TRBV11-1	TRBJ2-5	CASTAQGETQYF
TRBV18	TRBJ2-7	CASSPTGGLGEQYF
TRBV5-1	TRBJ2-3	CASSPRSGLASDTQYF
TRBV5-1	TRBJ2-1	CASSRDSYNEQFF
TRBV5-6	TRBJ2-7	CASSRKPGQGSYEQYF
TRBV2	TRBJ2-3	CASSEAQGGLTDTQYF
TRBV11-2	.	CASSQSRDGLRDEQYF
TRBV10-3	TRBJ2-3	CAISAGTGRTDTQYF
TRBV23-1	TRBJ2-7	CASSQDPRSEQYF
TRBV7-9	TRBJ1-5	CASSHSGGNQPQHF
TRBV28	TRBJ2-7	CASSQGGRAPEQYF
TRBV6-4	TRBJ2-1	CASSPEGGNEQFF
TRBV28	TRBJ2-3	CASSLLRTDTQYF
TRBV4-1	TRBJ2-2	CASRPGYATGELFF
TRBV14	TRBJ1-4	CASTRSTNEKLFF
TRBV6-1	TRBJ2-7	CASTDLQSYEQYF
TRBV5-8	TRBJ2-2	CASSLIRSTGELFF
TRBV6-4	TRBJ2-6	CASSRDRGTSGANVLTF
TRBV6-5	TRBJ1-2	CASSPTDNYGYTF
TRBV10-3	TRBJ2-1	CAISESSPQFF
TRBV19	TRBJ1-2	CASSISGTGFGYTF
TRBV6-1	TRBJ1-1	CASSGQGRAEAFF
TRBV28	TRBJ1-1	CASGGRTEAFF
TRBV27	TRBJ1-2	CASSLNPGVRYYGYTF
TRBV10-2	TRBJ2-6	CASSDYTSSGANVLTF
TRBV6-4	TRBJ1-2	CASSHGEGSYGYTF